The 27 T cell receptor beta chains given below trace back to one sample, sequenced in a study of cytomegalovirus exposure and HLA in healthy donors. The PCR ran on 60 Vbeta and 13 Jbeta primers. This table comes from immunoSEQ multiplex PCR, and its TCRdb copy is limited to in-frame clones, with some not included. The table includes hundreds of thousands of clones, nearly 80% detected once. The sample consisted of PBMCs. The receptors originated from a male donor in good health and CMV-seronegative.

The CDR3: CASSLSVGGGPGNTIYF. CDR3 DNA sequence: TGTGCCAGCAGTTTATCAGTTGGGGGGGGGCCTGGAAACACCATATATTTT. The chain uses TRBV27 and TRBJ1-3, with TRBD1 as a possible D gene (6 bases). The CDR3 has 17 amino acids. V shed 0 bases and J shed 2 bases, with 14 bases lying between them. Germline CDR1 MNHEY, CDR2 SMNVEV (reference sequence).

The chain employs TRBV27 and TRBJ1-5; possibly TRBD1 for D (5 bases). CDR3 size: 16 residues. Trimming stripped 4 bases from V and 6 bases from J, with 19 bases between. CDR1 is MNHEY and CDR2 is SMNVEV in the germline V gene (reference sequence). Here the CDR3 reads CASSSLPSGKGQPQHF. As DNA, the CDR3 is TGTGCCAGCAGTTCCCTCCCCTCAGGGAAGGGTCAGCCCCAGCATTTT.

The chain uses TRBV6-1 and TRBJ1-2; 9 bases align to TRBD1. Germline CDR1 reads MNHNS; CDR2 reads SASEGT. The CDR3 spans 13 residues. The J segment lost 3 bases and the V segment lost 7 bases, leaving 3 bases of the junction unmatched. CDR3 in DNA: TGTGCCAGCATCGGGACAGGGTACTATGGCTACACCTTC. It codes for CASIGTGYYGYTF.

CDR3 loop: CASSQWAVRYF. The CDR3 DNA reads TGCGCCAGCAGCCAATGGGCAGTTAGGTATTTT. This sequence joins TRBV4-1 and TRBJ2-3; D remains unclear. The ends were cut back, 2 bases at V and 14 bases at J, with 11 bases in the middle. CDR1 and CDR2 (germline): MGHRA, YSYEKL. The CDR3 consists of 11 residues.

The table lists this clone with a count of one. The chain couples TRBV2 to TRBJ1-6; D gene ambiguous. V lost 6 bases to trimming and J lost 5 bases, with 11 bases between them. The CDR3 is 14 amino acids. Germline V gives CDR1 SNHLY, CDR2 FYNNEI. CDR3 coding DNA: TGTGCCAGCAGACCCGGGATTAATAATTCACCCCTCCACTTT. Its translation: CASRPGINNSPLHF. Supplemented by reference TRBV2 and TRBJ1-6, the full variable domain reads EPEVTQTPSHQVTQMGQEVILRCVPISNHLYFYWYRQILGQKVEFLVSFYNNEISEKSEIFDDQFSVERPDGSNFTLKIRSTKLEDSAMYFCASRPGINNSPLHFGNGTRLTVT.

The J gene is TRBJ1-2, the V gene TRBV19; perhaps TRBD1 as D (6 bases). V was trimmed by 7 bases and J by 5 bases, leaving 17 bases between them. The CDR3 length is 14 residues. CDR1 is LNHDA and CDR2 is SQIVND in the germline V gene (reference sequence). CDR3 sequence (DNA): TGTGCCAGTACGGGGCAGGGTAGGGGGTATGGCTACACCTTC. Residues: CASTGQGRGYGYTF.

The V gene is TRBV11-2, the J gene TRBJ2-5; unclear D gene. CDR1 SGHAT and CDR2 FQNNGV come from the germline V gene. This CDR3 has 11 residues. V shed 5 bases and J shed 4 bases, with 5 bases lying between them. CDR3 in DNA: TGTGCCAGCAGCGCTAGAGAGACCCAGTACTTC. Its translation: CASSARETQYF.

The CDR3 DNA sequence: TGTGCCAGCAGTGACGTTGGACTGGCGGATACGCAGTATTTT. Its translation is CASSDVGLADTQYF. The genes are TRBV2 and TRBJ2-3; tentatively, D is TRBD2 (5 bases). The V end was cut by 3 bases, the J end by 6 bases, with 13 bases between. The CDR3 contains 14 residues. Germline CDR1 and CDR2: SNHLY and FYNNEI.

In regard to this clone: One end of the junction varies from germline; a read error may be responsible. The chain is built from TRBV7-9 and TRBJ2-3, with D possibly being TRBD1 (5 bases). Germline V gene sequence: CDR1 SEHNR, CDR2 FQNEAQ (reference sequence). The CDR3 is 13 residues long. The CDR3 DNA follows: TGTTCCAGCAGTAGGGGCCGCACAGATACGCAGTATTTT. Its translation is CSSSRGRTDTQYF.

The chain combines TRBV29-1 with TRBJ1-1; D is possibly TRBD1 (6 bases). Germline values: CDR1 SQVTM, CDR2 ANQGSEA. The CDR3 extends over 13 amino acids. V lost 6 bases, J lost 1 base, and 12 bases lay in between. The CDR3 here is CSVSKTGNTEAFF. The CDR3 DNA reads as TGCAGCGTGTCTAAGACAGGGAACACTGAAGCTTTCTTT. Complete variable domain (other parts from reference TRBV29-1 and TRBJ1-1): SAVISQKPSRDICQRGTSLTIQCQVDSQVTMMFWYRQQPGQSLTLIATANQGSEATYESGFVIDKFPISRPNLTFSTLTVSNMSPEDSSIYLCSVSKTGNTEAFFGQGTRLTVV.

The chain uses TRBV28 and TRBJ1-2; TRBD1 is a possible D gene (6 bases). CDR3 size: 15 residues. CDR1 and CDR2 (germline): MDHEN, SYDVKM. Trimming took off 3 bases at V and 2 bases at J, with 13 bases between the two ends. The CDR3 region has the DNA TGTGCCAGCAGTTTGCCGACAGGTCAGAACTATGGCTACACCTTC. Translated, it gives CASSLPTGQNYGYTF.

The chain carries TRBV7-9 and TRBJ2-3; TRBD2 aligns across 10 bases. The CDR3 loop spans 16 amino acids. V lost 8 bases and J lost 6; bases outside the gene matches: 14. CDR1 is SEHNR, CDR2 FQNEAQ, per germline (reference sequence). The CDR3 is CASRGTSAGGRDTQYF. CDR3 bases: TGTGCCAGCCGCGGAACCTCAGCGGGAGGGCGGGATACGCAGTATTTT. Full variable domain (rest looked up from reference TRBV7-9 and TRBJ2-3): DTGVSQNPRHKITKRGQNVTFRCDPISEHNRLYWYRQTLGQGPEFLTYFQNEAQLEKSRLLSDRFSAERPKGSFSTLEIQRTEQGDSAMYLCASRGTSAGGRDTQYFGPGTRLTVL.

This clone has just one count. CDR3 nucleotide sequence: TGTGCCAGCAGCAACAGGGGATCCAATCAGCCCCAGCATTTT. Residues: CASSNRGSNQPQHF. The chain couples TRBV6-5 to TRBJ1-5; 7 bases match TRBD1. V shed 6 bases, J shed 3 bases, and the junction held 5 bases outside the gene matches. Germline-derived CDR1 and CDR2 are MNHEY and SVGAGI. There are 14 residues in the CDR3.

The genes are TRBV7-9 and TRBJ2-5; maybe TRBD1 (6 bases). The CDR3 spans 16 residues. Germline values: CDR1 SEHNR, CDR2 FQNEAQ (reference sequence). V dropped 5 bases and J dropped 2 bases, with 18 bases sitting between them. Written as DNA, the CDR3 is TGTGCCAGCAGCGATCCGGGACACCTTCTACAAGAGACCCAGTACTTC. Translating it yields CASSDPGHLLQETQYF.

V gene TRBV18 combines with J gene TRBJ2-1; D perhaps matches TRBD1 (6 bases). V lost 0 bases and J lost 5, with 11 bases in between. The CDR3 runs to 15 residues. Germline CDR1 and CDR2: KGHSH and LQKENI. CDR3 DNA sequence: TGTGCCAGCTCACCACCCACGGGGACAAACAATGAGCAGTTCTTC. This gives the protein CASSPPTGTNNEQFF.

The chain has TRBV7-6 and TRBJ1-4, with D possibly TRBD1 on 5 matching bases. Per the germline V gene, CDR1 is SGHVS and CDR2 is FNYEAQ. The CDR3 runs to 14 residues. Deletions cut 2 bases from V and 6 bases from J, with 10 bases between. The CDR3, as DNA: TGTGCCAGCAGCTTACGGGGGTCGGATGAAAAACTGTTTTTT. Encoded protein: CASSLRGSDEKLFF.

This sequence joins TRBV4-1 and TRBJ2-7; D uncertain. Germline loops: CDR1 MGHRA, CDR2 YSYEKL. The CDR3 length is 16 residues. Trimming left V 0 bases short and J 2 bases short, with 14 bases between. CDR3 sequence (DNA): TGCGCCAGCAGCCAAGAACAAGCAACAGACACCTACGAGCAGTACTTC. Protein sequence: CASSQEQATDTYEQYF.

This chain joins TRBV27 and TRBJ2-7; TRBD1 agrees at 7 bases. This CDR3 comprises 14 residues. V was pared by 3 bases and J by 4 bases, with 6 bases of the junction left unmatched. The germline V gene encodes CDR1 MNHEY and CDR2 SMNVEV (reference sequence). Written as DNA, the CDR3 is TGTGCCAGCAGTTTCCTCCGACAGGGATACGAGCAGTACTTC. It yields the protein CASSFLRQGYEQYF.

The rearrangement uses TRBV5-1 and TRBJ2-3, with 8 bases aligning to TRBD2. V was clipped by 0 bases and J by 6 bases; unmatched bases: 6. The CDR3 spans 15 residues. The germline gives CDR1 SGHRS, CDR2 YFSETQ. DNA for the CDR3: TGCGCCAGCAGCTTGGTTAGCGGGGCCCAGGATACGCAGTATTTT. This translates into CASSLVSGAQDTQYF.

This chain uses TRBV2 with TRBJ2-7; no definite D call. The CDR3 has 15 amino acids. Germline V gives CDR1 SNHLY, CDR2 FYNNEI. V was cut by 4 bases and J by 3 bases, with 16 bases left in between. As DNA, the CDR3 is TGTGCCAGCAGTGGAGGAGAGGTTCCAGACTACGAGCAGTACTTC. Its translation is CASSGGEVPDYEQYF. Full variable domain (remainder filled in from reference TRBV2 and TRBJ2-7): EPEVTQTPSHQVTQMGQEVILRCVPISNHLYFYWYRQILGQKVEFLVSFYNNEISEKSEIFDDQFSVERPDGSNFTLKIRSTKLEDSAMYFCASSGGEVPDYEQYFGPGTRLTVT.

The CDR3 DNA is TGTGCCAGCGTCCCTGGGGGGGCGTACGAGCAGTACTTC. It specifies CASVPGGAYEQYF. The chain couples TRBV2 to TRBJ2-7; D perhaps matches TRBD2 (7 bases). The V gene lost 8 bases and the J gene lost 4 bases, with 15 bases spanning the gap. Germline assignment: CDR1 SNHLY and CDR2 FYNNEI. CDR3 length: 13 amino acids.

The CDR3 loop reads CASSLRGINSPLHF. The CDR3 coding sequence is TGTGCCAGCAGCTTAAGAGGTATTAACTCACCCCTCCACTTT. The rearrangement joins TRBV7-9 to TRBJ1-6; D is undetermined. V lost 2 bases and J lost 10, with 12 bases in between. The CDR3 length is 14 residues. Germline V gene lookup returns CDR1 SEHNR and CDR2 FQNEAQ (reference sequence).

The chain is built from TRBV4-1 and TRBJ1-6; TRBD1 might be the D (6 bases). In germline, CDR1 is MGHRA, CDR2 YSYEKL. The V gene lost 3 bases and the J gene lost 7 bases, with 16 bases spanning the gap. CDR3 length equals 16 residues. The CDR3 region is CASSHRGQAKNSPLHF. CDR3 sequence (DNA): TGCGCCAGCAGCCACAGGGGACAAGCGAAGAATTCACCCCTCCACTTT.

The chain carries TRBV18 and TRBJ2-2; D not resolved. The CDR3 loop spans 17 amino acids. CDR1 KGHSH and CDR2 LQKENI come from the germline V gene. The V and J ends lost 0 bases and 3 bases respectively, with 14 bases between them. CDR3 sequence: CASSPPVGTVDTGELFF. DNA for the CDR3: TGTGCCAGCTCACCACCGGTCGGTACAGTCGACACCGGGGAGCTGTTTTTT.

The rearrangement links TRBV29-1 to TRBJ2-1, with TRBD2 identical over 14 bases. The J segment lost 8 bases and the V segment lost 7 bases, leaving 10 bases of the junction unmatched. Germline values: CDR1 SQVTM, CDR2 ANQGSEA. There are 15 residues in the CDR3. The CDR3 sequence: CSGQTGTSGSDEQFF. In nucleotides, the CDR3 is TGCAGCGGACAGACCGGGACTAGCGGGAGCGATGAGCAGTTCTTC.

The genes are TRBV10-3 and TRBJ1-5; 11 positions match TRBD1. Germline V gene data show CDR1 as ENHRY and CDR2 as SYGVKD. The V segment lost 8 bases and the J segment 6 bases; nucleotides outside the gene matches: 6. The CDR3 spans 14 residues. The CDR3 sequence is CAIDGQGASQPQHF. CDR3 DNA sequence: TGTGCCATCGATGGACAGGGGGCAAGTCAGCCCCAGCATTTT.

V is TRBV9 and J is TRBJ1-2; 7 nucleotides align to TRBD1. With 3 bases clipped from V and 3 bases from J, the junction kept 5 bases outside the gene matches. The CDR3 length is 14 residues. The germline V gene encodes CDR1 SGDLS and CDR2 YYNGEE. CDR3 loop: CASSARGQHYGYTF. CDR3 DNA sequence: TGTGCCAGCAGCGCCCGGGGACAGCACTATGGCTACACCTTC.